This T cell receptor beta chain is from a study of OX40 agonist ivuxolimab in advanced cancers. Whole-study context: Patients were infused with ivuxolimab every 2 weeks at 0.01 to 10 mg/kg. General observations from the study: Low normalized T-cell clonal expansion was additionally recorded for some nonresponders. Clonal expansion among partial responders at 0.1-3.0 mg/kg ranked near the lowest.

Assay used: immunoSEQ multiplex PCR; TCRdb lists only in-frame clones, some missing. The data hold 60,000 to 65,000 clones, with 91% observed a single time. Germline V gives CDR1 SGHVS, CDR2 FNYEAQ. The CDR3 totals 14 residues. Trimming shortened V by 5 bases and J by 0 bases, and 11 bases separated the two germline ends. Concerning this clone itself: Antigen: not known.

The sample in question was CD4+ or CD8+ T cells sorted from blood, obtained in a trial of the OX40 agonist ivuxolimab. The clonotype originates from an adult with an advanced solid tumor such as melanoma, head and neck, liver or kidney cancer. The chain carries TRBV7-6 and TRBJ2-7; D is undetermined. The CDR3 is CASSMAGDSYEQYF. CDR3 sequence (DNA): TGTGCCAGCAGCATGGCCGGTGACTCCTACGAGCAGTACTTC. The variable domain in full, completed from reference TRBV7-6 and TRBJ2-7, reads GAGVSQSPRYKVTKRGQDVALRCDPISGHVSLYWYRQALGQGPEFLTYFNYEAQQDKSGLPNDRFSAERPEGSISTLTIQRTEQRDSAMYRCASSMAGDSYEQYFGPGTRLTVT.